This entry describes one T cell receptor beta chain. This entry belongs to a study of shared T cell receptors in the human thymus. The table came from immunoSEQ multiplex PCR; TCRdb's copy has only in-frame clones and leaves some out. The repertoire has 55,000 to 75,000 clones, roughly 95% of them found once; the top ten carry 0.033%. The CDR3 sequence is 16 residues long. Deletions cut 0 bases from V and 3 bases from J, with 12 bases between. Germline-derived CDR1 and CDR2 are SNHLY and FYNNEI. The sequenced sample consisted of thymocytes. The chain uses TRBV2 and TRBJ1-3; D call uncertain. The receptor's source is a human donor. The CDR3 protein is CASSEAHKYFGNTIYF. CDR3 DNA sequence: TGTGCCAGCAGTGAAGCGCACAAGTACTTTGGAAACACCATATATTTT.